Presented here are 23 T cell receptor beta chains from one specimen sequenced in a study of memory CD4+ T cells and cytomegalovirus serostatus. The repertoire was sequenced with immunoSEQ multiplex PCR; TCRdb's copy has only in-frame clones and lacks some. The sample has about 58,000 clones, roughly 85% seen once. The sort gate was single viable CD3+CD4+CD8-CD45RO+ cells for memory CD4+ T cells. The sample was memory CD4+ T cells from blood. The receptors originated from an adult in good health and CMV-seronegative. Some clones in this sample may be carry-over from other donors' samples.

The genes are TRBV7-9 and TRBJ2-3, with 9 positions matching TRBD2. J lost 8 bases, V lost 4 bases, and 13 bases had no gene match. Germline CDR1 SEHNR, CDR2 FQNEAQ (reference sequence). CDR3 size: 16 residues. This CDR3 reads CASSSTIIAGEGTQYF. The CDR3 nucleotides read TGTGCCAGCAGCTCAACTATTATAGCGGGAGAGGGTACGCAGTATTTT.

V is TRBV2 and J is TRBJ1-5; D ambiguous. V was clipped by 5 bases and J by 5 bases, with 10 bases between them. The CDR3 is 13 amino acids. Germline V gene sequence: CDR1 SNHLY, CDR2 FYNNEI. The CDR3 region is CASSLQSYQPQHF. Written as DNA, the CDR3 is TGTGCCAGCAGTCTACAGAGTTATCAGCCCCAGCATTTT.

Concerning this clone itself: Relative to the germline gene, one junction end is altered; a read error may explain this. The rearrangement joins TRBV19 to TRBJ2-3, with D tentatively TRBD1 or TRBD2 (6 bases each). Looked up from germline, CDR1 is LNHDA and CDR2 is SQIVND (reference sequence). The CDR3 consists of 16 residues. The CDR3 DNA reads TGTGCCAGTAGCATAGGGGGGAGATTGGGCACAGATACGCAGTATTTT. Translating gives CASSIGGRLGTDTQYF.

The chain has TRBV28 and TRBJ2-1; D is unresolved. CDR3 length: 14 amino acids. The germline V gene has CDR1 MDHEN and CDR2 SYDVKM. V lost 11 bases and J lost 0, with 14 bases in between. CDR3 sequence (DNA): TGTGCCGCCCCCCCCTCCGGCTCCTACAATGAGCAGTTCTTC. Translation gives CAAPPSGSYNEQFF.

This sequence joins TRBV2 and TRBJ1-2, with TRBD1 identical over 8 bases. The CDR3 covers 12 residues. Germline loops: CDR1 SNHLY, CDR2 FYNNEI. The V gene end was trimmed by 3 bases and the J gene end by 12 bases; junction bases not matched to a gene: 6. CDR3 DNA: TGTGCCAGCAGTGAGGACAGGGAGGGGGACACCTTC. This encodes CASSEDREGDTF.

The chain couples TRBV19 to TRBJ1-2; D is undetermined. Trimming left V 6 bases short and J 1 base short, with 12 bases between. Germline-derived CDR1 and CDR2 are LNHDA and SQIVND (reference sequence). There are 14 residues in the CDR3. This chain's CDR3 is CASSRENNNYGYTF. For the CDR3, the DNA is TGTGCCAGTAGCCGAGAAAACAATAACTATGGCTACACCTTC.

CDR3 sequence reads: CASRRDRATNEQFF. For the CDR3, the DNA is TGTGCCAGCAGGCGGGACAGGGCCACCAATGAGCAGTTCTTC. The gene calls are TRBV27 and TRBJ2-1, with 9 positions matching TRBD1. This CDR3 is 14 amino acids long. Germline CDR1 and CDR2: MNHEY and SMNVEV (reference sequence). V dropped 6 bases and J dropped 6; count of bases not matched to a gene: 6.

V is TRBV29-1 and J is TRBJ1-2, with no clear D. V lost 4 bases and J 0 bases, leaving 9 bases between the germline ends. The germline CDR1 and CDR2 sequences are SQVTM and ANQGSEA. The CDR3 consists of 13 residues. CDR3: CSVAAQANYGYTF. The CDR3 DNA is TGCAGCGTTGCGGCCCAAGCTAACTATGGCTACACCTTC.

The chain couples TRBV11-2 to TRBJ2-3; 7 bases match TRBD2. CDR3 length: 17 residues. CDR1 SGHAT and CDR2 FQNNGV come from the germline V gene. Trimming at V came to 0 bases and at J to 5 bases, leaving 11 bases not matched to a gene. CDR3 sequence (DNA): TGTGCCAGCAGCTTAGATCCGTGGGCGGGAGTAGTAGATACGCAGTATTTT. It codes for CASSLDPWAGVVDTQYF.

The chain combines TRBV27 with TRBJ1-1; D possibly corresponds to TRBD1 (6 bases). The V gene lost 5 bases and the J gene lost 4 bases, with 20 bases spanning the gap. Germline assignment: CDR1 MNHEY and CDR2 SMNVEV (reference sequence). This CDR3 is built from 16 residues. CDR3 nucleotide sequence: TGTGCCAGCAGTCAAGGGTCAGGAGGGGGAATCACTGAAGCTTTCTTT. Residues: CASSQGSGGGITEAFF.

The chain employs TRBV29-1 and TRBJ2-5; no clear D. The CDR3 contains 12 residues. The V end was cut by 6 bases, the J end by 2 bases, with 10 bases between. Per germline, CDR1 SQVTM and CDR2 ANQGSEA. The CDR3 DNA follows: TGCAGCGTCCAGGTGCAACAAGAGACCCAGTACTTC. This translates into CSVQVQQETQYF.

The chain combines TRBV11-2 with TRBJ2-5; 11 positions agree with TRBD2. After removal of 5 bases from V and 1 base from J, the junction contained 6 bases not matched to a gene. The germline CDR1 and CDR2 sequences are SGHAT and FQNNGV. This CDR3 is 16 amino acids long. CDR3 sequence reads: CASSARTSGPQETQYF. In DNA form, the CDR3 reads TGTGCCAGCAGCGCCCGGACTAGCGGGCCCCAAGAGACCCAGTACTTC.

The chain uses TRBV28 and TRBJ1-2; D gene uncertain. The germline V gene encodes CDR1 MDHEN and CDR2 SYDVKM. V was cut by 2 bases and J by 0 bases, with 10 bases left in between. This CDR3 region has 15 residues. CDR3 in amino acids: CASSLPIGANYGYTF. The CDR3, as DNA: TGTGCCAGCAGTTTACCGATAGGAGCTAACTATGGCTACACCTTC.

This chain uses TRBV18 with TRBJ2-5, with D perhaps matching TRBD1 (5 bases). Deletions cut 6 bases from V and 5 bases from J, with 7 bases between. In germline, CDR1 is KGHSH, CDR2 LQKENI. The CDR3 totals 11 residues. The CDR3 loop reads CASSKGETQYF. The CDR3 region has the DNA TGTGCCAGCTCCAAGGGGGAGACCCAGTACTTC.

This CDR3 is CASSSRQGVIQEKLFF. The CDR3 nucleotides read TGTGCCAGCAGTTCCAGACAGGGGGTCATTCAGGAAAAACTGTTTTTT. The rearrangement joins TRBV28 to TRBJ1-4; 9 positions agree with TRBD1. V was clipped by 4 bases and J by 8 bases; unmatched bases: 11. The CDR3 is made up of 16 amino acids. Germline-derived CDR1 and CDR2 are MDHEN and SYDVKM.

The chain joins TRBV28 to TRBJ2-1, with unresolved D. In germline, CDR1 is MDHEN, CDR2 SYDVKM. V dropped 5 bases and J dropped 12 bases, with 17 bases sitting between them. This CDR3 has 13 amino acids. This chain's CDR3 is CASSLPAPYVQFF. CDR3 nucleotide sequence: TGTGCCAGCAGTCTCCCGGCTCCGTACGTGCAGTTCTTC.

CDR3: CASSLAGLSSYEQYF. The CDR3 nucleotides read TGTGCCAGCAGCTTGGCGGGGTTAAGCTCCTACGAGCAGTACTTC. This chain links TRBV5-4 with TRBJ2-7; tentatively, D is TRBD2 (5 bases). CDR1 is SGHNT, CDR2 YYREEE, per germline (reference sequence). The V end was cut by 0 bases, the J end by 0 bases, with 10 bases between. This CDR3 has 15 residues.

This clone has a handful of counts. The chain uses TRBV5-1 and TRBJ1-3; possible D gene TRBD1, 6 bases. V was cut by 4 bases and J by 7 bases, with 15 bases left in between. This CDR3 comprises 14 residues. Looked up from germline, CDR1 is SGHRS and CDR2 is YFSETQ. The CDR3 spells CASSPEGGSNTIYF. Written as DNA, the CDR3 is TGCGCCAGCAGCCCGGAGGGGGGTAGCAACACCATATATTTT.

This rearrangement joins TRBV12-5 to TRBJ1-1; 11 positions agree with TRBD1. With V trimmed by 6 bases and J by 4 bases, 1 base remained unmatched. The CDR3 has 13 residues. Germline-derived CDR1 and CDR2 are LGHNT and FRNRAP. DNA for the CDR3: TGTGCTAGTGGGGGACAGGGGGTCACTGAAGCTTTCTTT. This gives the protein CASGGQGVTEAFF. The entire variable domain, with the rest obtained from reference TRBV12-5 and TRBJ1-1, is as follows: DARVTQTPRHKVTEMGQEVTMRCQPILGHNTVFWYRQTMMQGLELLAYFRNRAPLDDSGMPKDRFSAEMPDATLATLKIQPSEPRDSAVYFCASGGQGVTEAFFGQGTRLTVV.

The J gene is TRBJ2-1, the V gene TRBV30; maybe TRBD1 (5 bases). The germline CDR1 and CDR2 sequences are GTSNPN and SVGIG (reference sequence). V dropped 3 bases and J dropped 7 bases, with 19 bases sitting between them. This CDR3 comprises 15 residues. The CDR3 nucleotides read TGTGCCTGGAGAGGAGAAGGGGCCCCTTGGAATGAGCAGTTCTTC. Translating gives CAWRGEGAPWNEQFF.

The rearrangement links TRBV29-1 to TRBJ1-2; tentative D call: TRBD1 (6 bases). The CDR3 is made up of 13 amino acids. Germline V lookup: CDR1 SQVTM, CDR2 ANQGSEA. V lost 3 bases and J 8 bases, leaving 16 bases between the germline ends. CDR3 DNA: TGCAGCGTTGACAGTCGTGGGGGGCTAGGCTACACCTTC. Its protein product is CSVDSRGGLGYTF. The complete variable domain, with remaining parts taken from reference TRBV29-1 and TRBJ1-2, reads SAVISQKPSRDICQRGTSLTIQCQVDSQVTMMFWYRQQPGQSLTLIATANQGSEATYESGFVIDKFPISRPNLTFSTLTVSNMSPEDSSIYLCSVDSRGGLGYTFGSGTRLTVV.

This clone was counted between two and nine times. V gene TRBV5-4 combines with J gene TRBJ1-2; D gene unclear. The CDR3 runs to 16 residues. Germline V lookup: CDR1 SGHNT, CDR2 YYREEE (reference sequence). The V end lost 4 bases, the J end lost 1 base, and 17 bases lay between the germline ends. In DNA form, the CDR3 reads TGTGCCAGCAGCGCGCGAAGGCAGTTGGGTAACTATGGCTACACCTTC. Translating it yields CASSARRQLGNYGYTF. Full variable domain (remainder filled in from reference TRBV5-4 and TRBJ1-2): ETGVTQSPTHLIKTRGQQVTLRCSSQSGHNTVSWYQQALGQGPQFIFQYYREEENGRGNFPPRFSGLQFPNYSSELNVNALELDDSALYLCASSARRQLGNYGYTFGSGTRLTVV.

The J gene is TRBJ2-1, the V gene TRBV4-2; TRBD2 aligns across 9 bases. The CDR3 contains 16 residues. Trimming removed 1 base from V and 9 bases from J; junction bases left unmatched: 10. The germline gives CDR1 LGHNA, CDR2 YNFKEQ. This chain's CDR3 is CASSQGVGSGSGEQFF. Here the CDR3 DNA reads TGTGCCAGCAGCCAAGGGGTGGGTAGCGGGAGCGGTGAGCAGTTCTTC.